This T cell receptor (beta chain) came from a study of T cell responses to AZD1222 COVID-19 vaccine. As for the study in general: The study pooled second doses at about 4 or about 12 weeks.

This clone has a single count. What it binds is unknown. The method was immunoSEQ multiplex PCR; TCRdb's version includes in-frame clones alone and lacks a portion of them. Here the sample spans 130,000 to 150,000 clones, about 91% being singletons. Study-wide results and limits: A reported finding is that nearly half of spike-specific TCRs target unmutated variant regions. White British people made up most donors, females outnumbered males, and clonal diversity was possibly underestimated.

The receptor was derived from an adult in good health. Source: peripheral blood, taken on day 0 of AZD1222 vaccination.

CDR3 coding DNA: TGCGCCAGCAGCATGACCGTTAATAATTCACCCCTCCACTTT. It is translated as CASSMTVNNSPLHF. The chain combines TRBV5-1 with TRBJ1-6; D not resolved. The germline V gene encodes CDR1 SGHRS and CDR2 YFSETQ. Trimming removed 4 bases from V and 5 bases from J, with 10 bases in between. CDR3 length: 14 residues. The full variable domain, with the rest looked up from reference TRBV5-1 and TRBJ1-6, is KAGVTQTPRYLIKTRGQQVTLSCSPISGHRSVSWYQQTPGQGLQFLFEYFSETQRNKGNFPGRFSGRQFSNSRSEMNVSTLELGDSALYLCASSMTVNNSPLHFGNGTRLTVT.